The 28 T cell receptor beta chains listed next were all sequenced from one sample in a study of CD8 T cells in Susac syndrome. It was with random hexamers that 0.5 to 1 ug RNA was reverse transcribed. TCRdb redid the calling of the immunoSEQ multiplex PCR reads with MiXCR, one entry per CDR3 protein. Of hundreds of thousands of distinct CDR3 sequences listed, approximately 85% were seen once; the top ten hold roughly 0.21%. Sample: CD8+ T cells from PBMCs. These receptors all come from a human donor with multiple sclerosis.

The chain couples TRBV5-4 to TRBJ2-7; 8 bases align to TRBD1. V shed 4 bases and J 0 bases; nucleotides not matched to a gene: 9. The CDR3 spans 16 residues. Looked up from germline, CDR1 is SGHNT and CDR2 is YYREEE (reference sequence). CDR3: CASSQHRDRPSYEQYF. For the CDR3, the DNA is TGTGCCAGCAGCCAACATAGGGACAGGCCCTCCTACGAGCAGTACTTC.

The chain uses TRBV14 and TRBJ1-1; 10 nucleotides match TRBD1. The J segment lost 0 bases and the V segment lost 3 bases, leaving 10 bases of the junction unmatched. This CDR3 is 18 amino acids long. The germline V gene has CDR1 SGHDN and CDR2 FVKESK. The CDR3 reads CASSQGQGNLFMNTEAFF. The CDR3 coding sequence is TGTGCCAGCAGCCAGGGACAGGGGAATTTGTTCATGAACACTGAAGCTTTCTTT.

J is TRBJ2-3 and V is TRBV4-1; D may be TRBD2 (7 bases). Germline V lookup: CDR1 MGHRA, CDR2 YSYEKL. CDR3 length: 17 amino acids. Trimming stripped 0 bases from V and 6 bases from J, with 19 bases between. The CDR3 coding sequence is TGCGCCAGCAGCCAAGATTGGGGGGGCTCAAGACACGATACGCAGTATTTT. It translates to CASSQDWGGSRHDTQYF.

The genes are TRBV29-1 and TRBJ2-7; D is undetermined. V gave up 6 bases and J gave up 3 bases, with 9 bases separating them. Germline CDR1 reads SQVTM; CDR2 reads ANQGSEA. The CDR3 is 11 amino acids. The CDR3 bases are TGCAGCGTGATCATAAGCTACGAGCAGTACTTC. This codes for CSVIISYEQYF.

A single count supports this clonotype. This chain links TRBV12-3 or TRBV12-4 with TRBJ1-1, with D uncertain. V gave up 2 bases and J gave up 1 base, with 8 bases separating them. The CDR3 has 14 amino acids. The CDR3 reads CASSLHLGNTEAFF. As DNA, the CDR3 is TGTGCCAGCAGTTTACATCTGGGGAACACTGAAGCTTTCTTT.

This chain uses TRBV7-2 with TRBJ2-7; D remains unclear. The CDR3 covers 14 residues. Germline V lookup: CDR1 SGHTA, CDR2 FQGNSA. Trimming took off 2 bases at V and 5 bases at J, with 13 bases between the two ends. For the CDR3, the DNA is TGTGCCAGCAGCTTACTTTCGGGCTTCGACGAGCAGTACTTC. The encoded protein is CASSLLSGFDEQYF.

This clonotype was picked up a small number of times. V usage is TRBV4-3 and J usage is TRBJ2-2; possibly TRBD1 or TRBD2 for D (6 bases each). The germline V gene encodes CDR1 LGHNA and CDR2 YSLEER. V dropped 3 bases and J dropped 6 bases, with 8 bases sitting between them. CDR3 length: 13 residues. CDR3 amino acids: CASSQRGAGELFF. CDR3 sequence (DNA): TGCGCCAGCAGCCAGAGGGGGGCCGGGGAGCTGTTTTTT.

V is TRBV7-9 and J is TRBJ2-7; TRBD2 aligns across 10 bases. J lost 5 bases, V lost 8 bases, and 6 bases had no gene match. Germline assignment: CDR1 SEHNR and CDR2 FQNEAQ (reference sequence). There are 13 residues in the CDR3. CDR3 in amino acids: CASEREGPHEQYF. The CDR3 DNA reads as TGTGCCAGCGAGCGGGAGGGACCCCACGAGCAGTACTTC.

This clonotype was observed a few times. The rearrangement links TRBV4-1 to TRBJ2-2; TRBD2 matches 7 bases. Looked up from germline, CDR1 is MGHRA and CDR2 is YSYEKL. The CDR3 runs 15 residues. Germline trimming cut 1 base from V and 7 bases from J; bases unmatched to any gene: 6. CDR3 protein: CASSQGPGGDGELFF. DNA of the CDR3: TGCGCCAGCAGCCAAGGGCCGGGGGGAGACGGGGAGCTGTTTTTT.

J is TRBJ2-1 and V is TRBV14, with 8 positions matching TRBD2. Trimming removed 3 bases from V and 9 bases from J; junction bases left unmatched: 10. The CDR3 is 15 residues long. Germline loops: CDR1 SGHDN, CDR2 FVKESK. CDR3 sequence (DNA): TGTGCCAGCAGCCAGGTTAGCGGGACGGGCTTTGAGCAGTTCTTC. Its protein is CASSQVSGTGFEQFF.

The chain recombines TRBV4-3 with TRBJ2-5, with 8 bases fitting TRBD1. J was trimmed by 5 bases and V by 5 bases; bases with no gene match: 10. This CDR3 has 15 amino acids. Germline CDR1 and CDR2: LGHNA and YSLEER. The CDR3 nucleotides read TGCGCCAGCAGCTTGGACAGGACAGGGAGGGAGACCCAGTACTTC. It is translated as CASSLDRTGRETQYF.

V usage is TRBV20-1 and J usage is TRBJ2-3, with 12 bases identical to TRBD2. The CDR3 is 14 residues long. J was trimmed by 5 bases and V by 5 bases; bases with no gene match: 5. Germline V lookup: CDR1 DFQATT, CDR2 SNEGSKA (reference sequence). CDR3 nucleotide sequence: TGCAGTGCTCCACGACTAGCGGGAGAAGATACGCAGTATTTT. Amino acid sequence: CSAPRLAGEDTQYF.

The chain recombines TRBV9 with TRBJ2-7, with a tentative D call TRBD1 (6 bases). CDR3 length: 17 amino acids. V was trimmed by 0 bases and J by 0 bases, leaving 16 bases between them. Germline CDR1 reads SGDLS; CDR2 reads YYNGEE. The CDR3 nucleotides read TGTGCCAGCAGCGTAGCCCCCCGGACAGATTACTCCTACGAGCAGTACTTC. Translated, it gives CASSVAPRTDYSYEQYF.

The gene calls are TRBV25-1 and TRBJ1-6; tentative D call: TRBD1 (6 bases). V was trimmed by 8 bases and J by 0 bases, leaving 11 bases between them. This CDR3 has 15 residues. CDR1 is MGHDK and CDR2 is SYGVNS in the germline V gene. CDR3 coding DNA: TGTGCCAGCCGCACAGGGAGCTCCTATAATTCACCCCTCCACTTT. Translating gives CASRTGSSYNSPLHF.

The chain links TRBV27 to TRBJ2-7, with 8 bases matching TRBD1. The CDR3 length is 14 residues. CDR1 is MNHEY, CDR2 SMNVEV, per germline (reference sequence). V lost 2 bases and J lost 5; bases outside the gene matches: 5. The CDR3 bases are TGTGCCAGCAGTTTACTAACAGGGGGTAACGAGCAGTACTTC. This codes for CASSLLTGGNEQYF.

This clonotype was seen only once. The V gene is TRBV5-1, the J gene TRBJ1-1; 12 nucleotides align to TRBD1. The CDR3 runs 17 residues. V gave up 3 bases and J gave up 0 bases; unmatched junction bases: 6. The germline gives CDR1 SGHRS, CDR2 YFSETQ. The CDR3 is CASSSGTGGVMNTEAFF. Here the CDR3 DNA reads TGCGCCAGCAGCTCCGGGACAGGGGGCGTCATGAACACTGAAGCTTTCTTT.

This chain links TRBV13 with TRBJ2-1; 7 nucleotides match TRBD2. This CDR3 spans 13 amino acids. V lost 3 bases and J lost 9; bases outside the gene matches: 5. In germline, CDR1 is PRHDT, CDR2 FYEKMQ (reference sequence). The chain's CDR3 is CASSFGTNGEQFF. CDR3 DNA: TGTGCCAGCAGCTTTGGGACTAACGGTGAGCAGTTCTTC.

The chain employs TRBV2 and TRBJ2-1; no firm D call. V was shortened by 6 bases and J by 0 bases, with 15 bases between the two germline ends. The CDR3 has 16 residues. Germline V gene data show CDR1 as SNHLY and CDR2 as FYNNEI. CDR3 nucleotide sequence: TGTGCCAGCAGGGAAATGTTTGGGTTCTCCTACAATGAGCAGTTCTTC. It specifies CASREMFGFSYNEQFF.

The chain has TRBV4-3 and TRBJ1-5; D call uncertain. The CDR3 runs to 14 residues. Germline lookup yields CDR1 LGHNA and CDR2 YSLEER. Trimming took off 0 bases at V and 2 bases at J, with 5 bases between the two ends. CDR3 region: CASSQDRRNQPQHF. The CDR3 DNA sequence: TGCGCCAGCAGCCAAGATAGGCGCAATCAGCCCCAGCATTTT.

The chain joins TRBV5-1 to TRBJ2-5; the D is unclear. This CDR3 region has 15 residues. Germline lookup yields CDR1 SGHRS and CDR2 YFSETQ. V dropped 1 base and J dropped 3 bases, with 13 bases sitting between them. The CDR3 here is CASSLIYDTEETQYF. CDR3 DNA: TGCGCCAGCAGCTTGATATATGACACTGAAGAGACCCAGTACTTC.

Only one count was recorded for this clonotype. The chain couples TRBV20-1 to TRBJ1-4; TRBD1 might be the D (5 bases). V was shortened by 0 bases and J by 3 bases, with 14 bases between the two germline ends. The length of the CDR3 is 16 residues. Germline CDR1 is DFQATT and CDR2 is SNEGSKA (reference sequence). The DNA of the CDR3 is TGCAGTGCTAGAGACATTTCCGGGACGGCTAATGAAAAACTGTTTTTT. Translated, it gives CSARDISGTANEKLFF.

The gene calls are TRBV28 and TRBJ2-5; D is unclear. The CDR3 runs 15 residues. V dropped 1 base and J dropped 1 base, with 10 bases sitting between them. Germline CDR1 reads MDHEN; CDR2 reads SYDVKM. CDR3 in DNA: TGTGCCAGCAGTTTATATGAGCTCCCCCAAGAGACCCAGTACTTC. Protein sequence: CASSLYELPQETQYF.

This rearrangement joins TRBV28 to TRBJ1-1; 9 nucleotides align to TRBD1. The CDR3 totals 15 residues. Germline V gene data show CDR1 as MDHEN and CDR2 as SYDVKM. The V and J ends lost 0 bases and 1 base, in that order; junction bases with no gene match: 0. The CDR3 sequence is CASSLWTGGNTEAFF. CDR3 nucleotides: TGTGCCAGCAGTTTATGGACAGGGGGGAACACTGAAGCTTTCTTT.

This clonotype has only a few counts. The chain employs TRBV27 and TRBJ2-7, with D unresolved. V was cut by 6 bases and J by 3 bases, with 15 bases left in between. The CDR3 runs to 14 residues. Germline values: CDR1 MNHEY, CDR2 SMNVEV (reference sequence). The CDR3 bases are TGTGCCAGCAGCCTTACAGCGCCGATCTACGAGCAGTACTTC. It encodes CASSLTAPIYEQYF.

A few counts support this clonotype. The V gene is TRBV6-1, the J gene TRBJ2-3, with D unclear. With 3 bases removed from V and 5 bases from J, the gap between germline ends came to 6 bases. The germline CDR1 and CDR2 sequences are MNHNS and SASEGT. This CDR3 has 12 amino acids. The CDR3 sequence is CASSDRGDTQYF. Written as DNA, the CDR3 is TGTGCCAGCAGTGATAGAGGAGATACGCAGTATTTT.

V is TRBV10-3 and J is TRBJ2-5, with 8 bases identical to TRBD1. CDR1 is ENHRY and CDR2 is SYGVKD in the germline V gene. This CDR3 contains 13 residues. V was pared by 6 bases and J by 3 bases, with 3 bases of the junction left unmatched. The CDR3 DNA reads TGTGCCATCAGCGCGGACAGGGAAGAGACCCAGTACTTC. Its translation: CAISADREETQYF.

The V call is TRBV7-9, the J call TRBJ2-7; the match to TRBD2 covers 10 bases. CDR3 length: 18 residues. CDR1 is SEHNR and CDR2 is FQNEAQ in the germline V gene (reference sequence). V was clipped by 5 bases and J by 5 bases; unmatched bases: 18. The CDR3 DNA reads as TGTGCCAGCAGCGTACCTGGGACTAGCGCCGATAGGGGCCACGAGCAGTACTTC. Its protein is CASSVPGTSADRGHEQYF.

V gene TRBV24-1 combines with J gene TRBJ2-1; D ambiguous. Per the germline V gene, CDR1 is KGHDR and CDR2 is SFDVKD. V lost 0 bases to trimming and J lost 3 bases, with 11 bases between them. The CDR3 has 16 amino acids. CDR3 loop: CATSDLHTGSYNEQFF. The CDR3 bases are TGTGCCACCAGTGATTTGCATACGGGTAGCTACAATGAGCAGTTCTTC.